This T cell receptor beta chain was recorded in a study of tumor-infiltrating lymphocytes in localized non-small cell lung cancer. The repertoire was sequenced with immunoSEQ multiplex PCR; TCRdb's copy has only in-frame clones and lacks some. The data hold 9,200 or so clones, with about 80% observed a single time. V was pared by 3 bases and J by 7 bases, with 6 bases of the junction left unmatched. The CDR3 loop spans 15 amino acids. Germline V lookup: CDR1 SGHTA, CDR2 FQGNSA. The clonotype was recovered from a human donor with non-small cell lung cancer. Material: uninvolved lung tissue not adjacent to the tumor. The chain links TRBV7-2 to TRBJ2-7; 13 positions agree with TRBD2. The CDR3 nucleotides are TGTGCCAGCAGCTTTACTAGCGGGAGGGGAAGGGAGCAGTACTTC. Protein: CASSFTSGRGREQYF.